A selection of T cell receptor beta chains follows, all from one sample in a study of blood T cell repertoires in COVID-19. The data were produced by immunoSEQ multiplex PCR, yet TCRdb's version contains in-frame clones alone and is incomplete. The data contain some 130,000 clones, 85% of them singletons. Sequenced material: peripheral blood. The receptors originated from an elderly man with acute or convalescent COVID-19. The CDR3 runs from the conserved cysteine through the conserved F or W. A D gene is named only where the DNA matches it firmly. Some rows mark clone size as missing; the rest say once, few, many or name a class of expanded clone.

V	J	size	D	CDR3	DNA
TRBV11-1	TRBJ1-5	-	TRBD1	CASSAGQGIGNQPQHF	TGTGCCAGCAGCGCGGGACAGGGAATTGGCAATCAGCCCCAGCATTTT
TRBV29-1	TRBJ1-1	once	-	CSVEGPQQLEAFF	TGCAGCGTTGAAGGACCACAACAGCTGGAAGCTTTCTTT
TRBV27	TRBJ2-7	once	TRBD2	CASSLSSGGSLSSYEQYF	TGTGCCAGCAGTTTATCTAGCGGGGGGTCGCTAAGCTCCTACGAGCAGTACTTC
TRBV6-5	TRBJ2-5	-	TRBD1	CASSLGQGYQETQYF	TGTGCCAGCAGCTTGGGACAGGGGTACCAAGAGACCCAGTACTTC
TRBV2	TRBJ2-3	-	-	CASSERLGQYF	TGTGCCAGCAGTGAGAGGTTAGGGCAGTATTTT
TRBV19	TRBJ1-6	-	-	CASSIGRVGSPLHF	TGTGCCAGTAGTATCGGGAGGGTGGGGTCACCCCTCCACTTT
TRBV5-6	TRBJ2-5	few	TRBD1	CASSAQGTHVETQYF	TGTGCCAGCAGCGCACAGGGGACGCACGTGGAGACCCAGTACTTC
TRBV12-3/TRBV12-4	TRBJ2-2	-	-	CATTTGNTGELFF	TGTGCCACCACTACAGGGAACACCGGGGAGCTGTTTTTT
TRBV9	TRBJ1-3	-	-	CASSLLDNSGNTIYF	TGTGCCAGCAGCCTACTGGACAACTCTGGAAACACCATATATTTT
TRBV3-1/TRBV3-2	TRBJ2-2	-	TRBD2	CASSPPGTSGTGELFF	TGTGCCAGCAGCCCCCCCGGTACTAGCGGCACCGGGGAGCTGTTTTTT
TRBV5-1	TRBJ2-5	-	-	CASSLNGRGEETQYF	TGCGCCAGCAGCTTGAATGGCAGGGGGGAAGAGACCCAGTACTTC
TRBV7-9	TRBJ1-2	-	-	CASSLQYGYTF	TGTGCCAGCAGCTTACAGTATGGCTACACCTTC
TRBV19	TRBJ2-5	-	TRBD1	CASSTTGEGTQYF	TGTGCCAGTAGTACGACAGGGGAAGGGACCCAGTACTTC
TRBV7-2	TRBJ1-6	-	-	CASSFGGAAGSPLHF	TGTGCCAGCAGCTTTGGAGGGGCGGCTGGTTCACCCCTCCACTTT
TRBV6-5	TRBJ1-5	-	TRBD1	CASSQRTGRNQPQHF	TGTGCCAGCAGCCAACGGACAGGAAGAAATCAGCCCCAGCATTTT
TRBV3-1/TRBV3-2	TRBJ1-2	-	-	CASSQEGGRNYGYTF	TGTGCCAGCAGCCAAGAGGGGGGGCGCAACTATGGCTACACCTTC
TRBV5-1	TRBJ1-2	-	-	CASSPDKTNYGYTF	TGCGCCAGCAGTCCGGACAAGACTAACTATGGCTACACCTTC
TRBV11-2	TRBJ2-4	-	TRBD2	CASSLDRRGGVAKNIQYF	TGTGCCAGCAGCTTAGATCGGCGCGGGGGGGTAGCCAAAAACATTCAGTACTTC
TRBV5-1	TRBJ1-3	-	TRBD1	CASSLGTAGNTIYF	TGCGCCAGCAGCCTCGGGACAGCTGGAAACACCATATATTTT
TRBV5-6	TRBJ2-1	-	-	CASSFPPSGVQSYNEQFF	TGTGCCAGCAGCTTTCCACCGTCCGGTGTTCAATCCTACAATGAGCAGTTCTTC
TRBV6-5	TRBJ2-5	once	-	CASSLAPRETQYF	TGTGCCAGCAGCCTAGCCCCTAGGGAGACCCAGTACTTC
TRBV3-1/TRBV3-2	TRBJ2-5	once	TRBD1	CASSHRTGAETQYF	TGTGCCAGCAGCCATAGGACAGGGGCAGAGACCCAGTACTTC
TRBV9	TRBJ2-1	-	TRBD2	CASSLGPAGGSNEQFF	TGTGCCAGCAGCCTGGGGCCCGCGGGAGGTTCCAATGAGCAGTTCTTC